Presented here are 16 T cell receptor beta chains from one specimen sequenced in a study of OX40 agonist ivuxolimab in advanced cancers. Data came from immunoSEQ multiplex PCR; TCRdb stores just in-frame clones and leaves some out. The data hold tens of thousands of clones, with roughly 84% observed a single time. This specimen consisted of CD4+ or CD8+ T cells sorted from blood, obtained in a trial of the OX40 agonist ivuxolimab. Source of these receptors: an adult with an advanced solid tumor such as melanoma, head and neck, liver or kidney cancer.

The chain joins TRBV12-5 to TRBJ1-4, with 7 bases lining up with TRBD1. V lost 5 bases to trimming and J lost 2 bases; unmatched junction nucleotides: 2. Germline-derived CDR1 and CDR2 are LGHNT and FRNRAP. CDR3 length: 14 residues. The CDR3 nucleotides are TGTGCTAGTGGTGAGGGACAGACTAATGAAAAACTGTTTTTT. It yields the protein CASGEGQTNEKLFF.

This chain joins TRBV5-7 and TRBJ1-4; 9 nucleotides match TRBD1. TRBV5-7 is an ORF; its function is uncertain. Trimming cost V 5 bases and J 6 bases; bases outside gene matches: 11. The CDR3 spans 16 residues. As DNA, the CDR3 is TGTGCCAGCAGAACATCGTGTGGGACAGGGCATGAAAAACTGTTTTTT. Amino acids: CASRTSCGTGHEKLFF.

This sequence joins TRBV15 and TRBJ2-6; no clear D gene. Germline V gives CDR1 LNHNV, CDR2 YYDKDF (reference sequence). V was trimmed by 0 bases and J by 0 bases, leaving 6 bases between them. This CDR3 is 16 amino acids long. The CDR3 here is CATSRDENSGANVLTF. The CDR3 DNA follows: TGTGCCACCAGCAGAGACGAGAACTCTGGGGCCAACGTCCTGACTTTC.

This sequence joins TRBV5-6 and TRBJ1-1; tentative D call: TRBD1 (5 bases). Trimming took off 4 bases at V and 4 bases at J, with 14 bases between the two ends. The V gene's germline CDR1 is SGHDT and CDR2 YYEEEE. The CDR3 has 14 residues. The CDR3 DNA follows: TGTGCCAGCAGCCGGGGAGGGAGGGGCACTGAAGCTTTCTTT. Encoded protein: CASSRGGRGTEAFF.

J is TRBJ2-7 and V is TRBV4-2; D tentatively reads TRBD1 or TRBD2 (6 bases each). The CDR3 has 14 residues. CDR1 is LGHNA, CDR2 YNFKEQ, per germline. V lost 1 base and J lost 3, with 10 bases in between. The CDR3 DNA reads TGTGCCAGCAGCCAAGGAGGAGGGGGCTACGAGCAGTACTTC. Protein product: CASSQGGGGYEQYF.

The chain recombines TRBV11-3 with TRBJ2-2, with TRBD2 identical over 9 bases. The CDR3 extends over 19 amino acids. Germline CDR1 and CDR2: SGHNT and YENEEA. Trimming took 0 bases from V and 5 from J; bases not matched to a gene: 13. The CDR3 region is CASSLDPSRGGAETGELFF. CDR3 coding DNA: TGTGCCAGCAGCTTAGACCCCAGCCGCGGGGGGGCCGAAACCGGGGAGCTGTTTTTT.

This rearrangement joins TRBV13 to TRBJ1-1; D is undetermined. The CDR3 extends over 14 amino acids. Germline V gene lookup returns CDR1 PRHDT and CDR2 FYEKMQ (reference sequence). The V and J ends lost 0 bases and 3 bases respectively, with 8 bases between them. The CDR3: CASSLGGRHTEAFF. The CDR3 DNA reads TGTGCCAGCAGCTTAGGAGGGAGGCACACTGAAGCTTTCTTT.

The CDR3 nucleotides are TGCAGAGTTAGCGCAGGGGAGACCCAGTACTTC. Translation gives CRVSAGETQYF. The chain uses TRBV20-1 and TRBJ2-5, with D perhaps being TRBD1 or TRBD2 (5 bases each). Germline CDR1 and CDR2: DFQATT and SNEGSKA (reference sequence). The CDR3 loop spans 11 amino acids.

The rearrangement links TRBV29-1 to TRBJ2-7, with a tentative D call TRBD2 (5 bases). The CDR3 consists of 15 residues. V gave up 3 bases and J gave up 2 bases, with 17 bases separating them. The germline V gene encodes CDR1 SQVTM and CDR2 ANQGSEA. The CDR3 region is CSVDLTEDGAYEQYF. Here the CDR3 DNA reads TGCAGCGTTGATCTTACAGAGGACGGGGCCTACGAGCAGTACTTC.

The chain has TRBV30 and TRBJ2-2; TRBD2 aligns across 8 bases. The CDR3 runs 16 residues. Trimming removed 3 bases from V and 4 bases from J; junction bases left unmatched: 10. The germline CDR1 and CDR2 sequences are GTSNPN and SVGIG (reference sequence). The CDR3 DNA is TGTGCCTGGAGACGGACTAGCTTTGCGGGCACCGGGGAGCTGTTTTTT. This gives the protein CAWRRTSFAGTGELFF.

This clone was seen a handful of times. The V gene is TRBV5-1, the J gene TRBJ1-6, with a tentative D call TRBD1 (5 bases). This CDR3 spans 20 amino acids. Germline CDR1 and CDR2: SGHRS and YFSETQ. Trimming took 1 base from V and 0 from J, leaving 20 bases between them. DNA of the CDR3: TGCGCCAGCAGCTTGCCAGCCGGAACAGGAGACTACTCCTATAATTCACCCCTCCACTTT. Its translation: CASSLPAGTGDYSYNSPLHF.

This clone was observed once. The chain is built from TRBV6-5 and TRBJ2-3; 7 bases align to TRBD1. Germline loops: CDR1 MNHEY, CDR2 SVGAGI. The CDR3 is 14 residues long. J was trimmed by 4 bases and V by 8 bases; bases with no gene match: 9. The CDR3 is CASARNTGADTQYF. The DNA for the CDR3 is TGTGCCAGCGCAAGGAACACAGGGGCAGATACGCAGTATTTT.

The gene calls are TRBV10-1 and TRBJ2-2; maybe TRBD1 (5 bases). CDR3 length: 12 amino acids. Trimming stripped 10 bases from V and 4 bases from J, with 10 bases between. The germline V gene has CDR1 WNHNN and CDR2 SYGVQD (reference sequence). CDR3 protein: CAITTVTGELFF. The CDR3 coding sequence is TGCGCCATTACGACAGTCACCGGGGAGCTGTTTTTT.

The V gene is TRBV6-6, the J gene TRBJ2-7; 9 bases are a match to TRBD2. The CDR3 sequence is 15 residues long. V lost 6 bases, J lost 2 bases, and 8 bases stayed unmatched. Germline V lookup: CDR1 MNHNY, CDR2 SVGAGI (reference sequence). The CDR3 nucleotides are TGTGCCAGCAGGGGTAGCGGGGGCTCCCCCTACGAGCAGTACTTC. Its translation: CASRGSGGSPYEQYF.

V gene TRBV5-6 combines with J gene TRBJ2-1, with 10 bases identical to TRBD2. V was clipped by 5 bases and J by 0 bases; unmatched bases: 8. The CDR3 loop spans 17 amino acids. Per the germline V gene, CDR1 is SGHDT and CDR2 is YYEEEE. The CDR3 sequence is CASSPRTSGNSYNEQFF. The CDR3 bases are TGTGCCAGCAGTCCTCGGACTAGCGGTAACTCCTACAATGAGCAGTTCTTC.

For the CDR3, the DNA is TGTGCCAGCGAGGGGTCCGACTCCTACGAGCAGTACTTC. It encodes CASEGSDSYEQYF. The gene calls are TRBV6-1 and TRBJ2-7, with D perhaps given as TRBD1 or TRBD2 (5 bases each). The length of the CDR3 is 13 residues. Germline V gene lookup returns CDR1 MNHNS and CDR2 SASEGT. The germline V and J ends were trimmed by 8 bases and 0 bases, with 11 bases remaining between them.